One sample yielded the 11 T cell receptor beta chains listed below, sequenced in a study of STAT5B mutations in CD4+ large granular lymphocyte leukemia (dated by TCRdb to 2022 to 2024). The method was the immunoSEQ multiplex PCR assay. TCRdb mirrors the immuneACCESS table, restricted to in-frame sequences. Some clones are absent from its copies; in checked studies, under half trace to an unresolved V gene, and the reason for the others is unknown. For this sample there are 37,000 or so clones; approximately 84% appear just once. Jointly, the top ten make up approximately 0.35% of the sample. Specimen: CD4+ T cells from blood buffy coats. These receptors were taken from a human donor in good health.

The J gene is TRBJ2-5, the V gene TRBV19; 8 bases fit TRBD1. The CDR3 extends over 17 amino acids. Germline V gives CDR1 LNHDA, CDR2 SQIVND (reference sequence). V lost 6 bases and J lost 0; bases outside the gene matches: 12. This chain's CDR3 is CASRPTGAPANQETQYF. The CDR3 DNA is TGTGCCAGTAGGCCGACAGGGGCACCGGCCAACCAAGAGACCCAGTACTTC.

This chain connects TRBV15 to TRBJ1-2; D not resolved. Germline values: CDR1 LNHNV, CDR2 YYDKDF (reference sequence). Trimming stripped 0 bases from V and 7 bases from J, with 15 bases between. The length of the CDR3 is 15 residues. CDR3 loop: CATSRDVYPGGGYTF. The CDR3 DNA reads TGTGCCACCAGCAGAGATGTGTACCCCGGCGGTGGCTACACCTTC.

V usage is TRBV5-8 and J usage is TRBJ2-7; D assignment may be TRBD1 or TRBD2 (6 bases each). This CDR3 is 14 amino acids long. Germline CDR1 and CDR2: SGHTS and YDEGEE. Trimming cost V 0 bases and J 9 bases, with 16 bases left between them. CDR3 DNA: TGTGCCAGCAGCTTGGCCGGGGGCCCCGCGGGGCAGTACTTC. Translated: CASSLAGGPAGQYF.

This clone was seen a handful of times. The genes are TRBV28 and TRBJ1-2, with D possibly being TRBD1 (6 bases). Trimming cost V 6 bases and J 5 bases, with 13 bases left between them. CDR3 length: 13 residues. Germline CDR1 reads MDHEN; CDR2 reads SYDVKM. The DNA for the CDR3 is TGTGCCAGCAGGACCGGCAGGGGATATGGCTACACCTTC. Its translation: CASRTGRGYGYTF.

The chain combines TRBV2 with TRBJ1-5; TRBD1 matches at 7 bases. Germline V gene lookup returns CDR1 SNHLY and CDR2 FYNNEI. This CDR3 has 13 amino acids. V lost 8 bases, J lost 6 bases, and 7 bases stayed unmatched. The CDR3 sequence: CASLQGRSQPQHF. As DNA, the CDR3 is TGTGCCAGCCTACAGGGGCGGAGTCAGCCCCAGCATTTT.

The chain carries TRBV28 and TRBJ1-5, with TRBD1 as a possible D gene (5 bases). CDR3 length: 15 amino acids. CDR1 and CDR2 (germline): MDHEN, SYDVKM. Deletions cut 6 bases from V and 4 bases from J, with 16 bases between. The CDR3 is CASRARQNRNQPQHF. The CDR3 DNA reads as TGTGCCAGCAGGGCCAGACAGAACCGTAATCAGCCCCAGCATTTT.

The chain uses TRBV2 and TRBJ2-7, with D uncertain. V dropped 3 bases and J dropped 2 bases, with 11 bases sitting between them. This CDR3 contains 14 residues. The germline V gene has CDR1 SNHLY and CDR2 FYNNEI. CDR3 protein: CASSEAARAYEQYF. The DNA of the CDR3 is TGTGCCAGCAGTGAGGCAGCCCGGGCCTACGAGCAGTACTTC.

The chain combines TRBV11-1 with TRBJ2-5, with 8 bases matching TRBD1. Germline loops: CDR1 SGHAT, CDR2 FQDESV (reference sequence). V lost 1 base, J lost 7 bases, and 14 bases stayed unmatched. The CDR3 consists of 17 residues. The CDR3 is CASSLGSQGANPGTQYF. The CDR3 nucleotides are TGTGCCAGCAGCTTAGGGTCCCAGGGGGCGAACCCCGGGACCCAGTACTTC.

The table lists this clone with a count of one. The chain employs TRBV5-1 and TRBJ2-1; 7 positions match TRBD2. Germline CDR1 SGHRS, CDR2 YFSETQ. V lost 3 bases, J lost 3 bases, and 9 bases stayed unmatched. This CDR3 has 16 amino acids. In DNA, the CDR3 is TGCGCCAGCAGCTCCCATCCTGGCGGGGGCTACAATGAGCAGTTCTTC. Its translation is CASSSHPGGGYNEQFF.

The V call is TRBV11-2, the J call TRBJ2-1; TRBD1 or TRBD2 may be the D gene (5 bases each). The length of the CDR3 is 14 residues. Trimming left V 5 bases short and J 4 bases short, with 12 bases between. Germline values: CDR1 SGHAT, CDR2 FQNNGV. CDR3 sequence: CASSSRDPYNEQFF. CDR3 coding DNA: TGTGCCAGCAGCAGCCGGGACCCATACAATGAGCAGTTCTTC.

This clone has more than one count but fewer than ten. The chain's CDR3 is CASSGDRTEAFF. In nucleotides, the CDR3 is TGTGCCAGCAGTGGGGACAGGACTGAAGCTTTCTTT. This chain connects TRBV6-1 to TRBJ1-1; 8 bases are a match to TRBD1. Germline V gives CDR1 MNHNS, CDR2 SASEGT. The CDR3 loop spans 12 amino acids. V was pared by 4 bases and J by 5 bases, with 0 bases of the junction left unmatched.